The clone carrying this TCR beta chain showed up just a few times. Its antigen is undetermined. The record originates from a study of beta chain features in type 1 diabetes. Study conclusions and caveats: A potential influence of HLA type upon TCRB rearrangement remained unresolved herein. Shortening that was moderate but significant affected the TCRB CDR3s of Type 1 diabetes patients in all four CD4+ subsets. There were fewer insertions and more deletions at the VDJ junctions of type 1 diabetes patients.

Germline V gene data show CDR1 as SGHDN and CDR2 as FVKESK. The CDR3 has 13 residues. Trimming took 2 bases from V and 8 from J, leaving 10 bases between them. Reverse transcribing all isolated RNA meant expressed TCRB transcripts were sequenced. Sequencing used immunoSEQ multiplex PCR; TCRdb keeps in-frame clones, though not all of them. The sample includes about 150,000 clones, 10% of them seen just once. The gene calls are TRBV14 and TRBJ2-4, with D perhaps TRBD1 (5 bases). Sequenced: central memory CD4+ T cells from blood. The TCR sequence derives from a man aged 25 to 40 with type 1 diabetes. Here the CDR3 DNA reads TGTGCCAGCAGCCAAAGTCAGGGTGACATTCAGTACTTC. Translating gives CASSQSQGDIQYF.